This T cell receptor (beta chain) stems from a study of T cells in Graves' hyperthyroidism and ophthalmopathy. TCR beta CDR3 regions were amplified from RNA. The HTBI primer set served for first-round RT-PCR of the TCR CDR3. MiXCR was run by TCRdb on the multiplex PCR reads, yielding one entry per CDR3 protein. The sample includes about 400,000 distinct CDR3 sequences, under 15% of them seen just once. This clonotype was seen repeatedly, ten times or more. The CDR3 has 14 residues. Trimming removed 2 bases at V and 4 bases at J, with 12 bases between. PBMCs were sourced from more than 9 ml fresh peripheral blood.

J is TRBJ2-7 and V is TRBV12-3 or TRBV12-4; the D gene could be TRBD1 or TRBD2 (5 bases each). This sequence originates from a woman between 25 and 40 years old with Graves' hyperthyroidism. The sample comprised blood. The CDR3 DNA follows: TGTGCCAGCAGTTTACGAGGGGCAGGATACGAGCAGTACTTC. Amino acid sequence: CASSLRGAGYEQYF.